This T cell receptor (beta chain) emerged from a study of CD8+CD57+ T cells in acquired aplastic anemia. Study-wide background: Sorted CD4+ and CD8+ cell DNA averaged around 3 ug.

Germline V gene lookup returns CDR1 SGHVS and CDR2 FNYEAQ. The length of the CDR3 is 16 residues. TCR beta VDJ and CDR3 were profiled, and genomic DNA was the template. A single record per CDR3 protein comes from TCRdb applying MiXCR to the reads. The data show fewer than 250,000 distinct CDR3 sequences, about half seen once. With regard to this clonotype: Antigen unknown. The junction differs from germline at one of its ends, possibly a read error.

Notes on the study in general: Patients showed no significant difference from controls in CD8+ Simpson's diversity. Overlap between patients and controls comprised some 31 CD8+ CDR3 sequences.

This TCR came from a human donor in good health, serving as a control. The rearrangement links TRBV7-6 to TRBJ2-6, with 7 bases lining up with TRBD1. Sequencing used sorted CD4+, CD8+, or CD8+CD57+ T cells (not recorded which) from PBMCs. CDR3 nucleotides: TGTGCTAGCAGCTTAGCAGGGGGAGCTGGGGCCGACGTCCTGACTTTC. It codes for CASSLAGGAGADVLTF.